This is a list of T cell receptor beta chains from one sample in a study of regulatory and conventional T cells in RAG deficiency. Produced via immunoSEQ multiplex PCR; TCRdb's table is partial and in-frame only. The data show 7,100 or so clones, around 91% seen once. The same specimen was also included in a second study, on regulatory T cells.

The sequenced material came from CD127- CD25+ CD4+ Tregs sorted from blood. Source of these receptors: a human donor in good health. Each CDR3 is given with its conserved first and last residue. A D gene is named only where the DNA matches it firmly. Rows may omit the clone size; those that give it use once, few, many or a size class.

CDR3 protein: CAISDRLTQYF
CDR3 DNA: TGTGCCATCAGTGACCGCCTAACGCAGTATTTT
J gene: TRBJ2-3
CDR3 length: 11
clone size: -
V gene: TRBV10-3
D gene: -

CDR3 protein: CASRQEILTPLHF
CDR3 DNA: TGTGCCAGCAGGCAGGAAATTCTCACACCCCTCCACTTT
J gene: TRBJ1-6
CDR3 length: 13
clone size: -
V gene: TRBV6-1
D gene: -

CDR3 protein: CASSYGIQTAGNTIYF
CDR3 DNA: TGTGCCAGCAGTTACGGCATACAGACGGCTGGAAACACCATATATTTT
J gene: TRBJ1-3
CDR3 length: 16
clone size: few
V gene: TRBV6-5
D gene: -

CDR3 protein: CASSSQGRTYNEQFF
CDR3 DNA: TGTGCCAGCAGTTCTCAGGGAAGGACCTACAATGAGCAGTTCTTC
J gene: TRBJ2-1
CDR3 length: 15
clone size: -
V gene: TRBV6-1
D gene: -

CDR3 protein: CASSYSRGAFSYEQYF
CDR3 DNA: TGTGCCAGCAGTTACTCCCGGGGGGCATTCTCCTACGAGCAGTACTTC
J gene: TRBJ2-7
CDR3 length: 16
clone size: -
V gene: TRBV6-5
D gene: -

CDR3 protein: CASTQGGGSYEQYF
CDR3 DNA: TGTGCCAGCACCCAAGGCGGGGGCTCCTACGAGCAGTACTTC
J gene: TRBJ2-7
CDR3 length: 14
clone size: -
V gene: TRBV28
D gene: TRBD2

CDR3 protein: CSVEEPGRGTEAFF
CDR3 DNA: TGCAGCGTTGAAGAGCCAGGGCGGGGCACTGAAGCTTTCTTT
J gene: TRBJ1-1
CDR3 length: 14
clone size: -
V gene: TRBV29-1
D gene: -

CDR3 protein: CASSYSEGAGYTF
CDR3 DNA: TGTGCCAGCAGTTACTCCGAAGGGGCTGGCTACACCTTC
J gene: TRBJ1-2
CDR3 length: 13
clone size: -
V gene: TRBV6-5
D gene: -

CDR3 protein: CASSLVQGIRDTEAFF
CDR3 DNA: TGTGCCAGCAGCTTAGTCCAGGGGATAAGGGACACTGAAGCTTTCTTT
J gene: TRBJ1-1
CDR3 length: 16
clone size: -
V gene: TRBV7-9
D gene: -

CDR3 protein: CASSQEFGLAGSQNIQYF
CDR3 DNA: TGCGCCAGCAGCCAAGAGTTCGGGCTAGCGGGGTCCCAAAACATTCAGTACTTC
J gene: TRBJ2-4
CDR3 length: 18
clone size: -
V gene: TRBV4-1
D gene: TRBD2

CDR3 protein: CASSGRIRDRGLEGYTF
CDR3 DNA: TGTGCCAGCAGTGGGAGGATCCGGGACAGGGGGCTGGAGGGCTACACCTTC
J gene: TRBJ1-2
CDR3 length: 17
clone size: -
V gene: TRBV6-1
D gene: TRBD1

CDR3 protein: CASRTPGGAEQFF
CDR3 DNA: TGTGCCAGCAGGACGCCTGGGGGGGCTGAGCAGTTCTTC
J gene: TRBJ2-1
CDR3 length: 13
clone size: -
V gene: TRBV2
D gene: -

CDR3 protein: CASSGQGGNYGYTF
CDR3 DNA: TGTGCCAGCAGTGGACAGGGGGGCAACTATGGCTACACCTTC
J gene: TRBJ1-2
CDR3 length: 14
clone size: -
V gene: TRBV2
D gene: TRBD1

CDR3 protein: CSVVPDLRPDTQYF
CDR3 DNA: TGCAGCGTTGTCCCCGACCTGAGGCCAGATACGCAGTATTTT
J gene: TRBJ2-3
CDR3 length: 14
clone size: -
V gene: TRBV29-1
D gene: -

CDR3 protein: CASTRDRGWIGYTF
CDR3 DNA: TGTGCCAGCACGCGAGACAGGGGGTGGATTGGCTACACCTTC
J gene: TRBJ1-2
CDR3 length: 14
clone size: -
V gene: TRBV7-2
D gene: TRBD1

CDR3 protein: CASSFHPGQDFYEQYF
CDR3 DNA: TGCGCCAGCAGCTTTCACCCGGGACAGGACTTCTACGAGCAGTACTTC
J gene: TRBJ2-7
CDR3 length: 16
clone size: -
V gene: TRBV5-1
D gene: TRBD1

CDR3 protein: CASSLSQGGSPLHF
CDR3 DNA: TGTGCCAGCAGCTTATCCCAGGGTGGTTCACCCCTCCACTTT
J gene: TRBJ1-6
CDR3 length: 14
clone size: -
V gene: TRBV11-1
D gene: -

CDR3 protein: CASSFGGGQGYGYTF
CDR3 DNA: TGTGCCAGCAGCTTTGGCGGGGGACAGGGGTATGGCTACACCTTC
J gene: TRBJ1-2
CDR3 length: 15
clone size: -
V gene: TRBV5-8
D gene: TRBD1

CDR3 protein: CASSLALFPYEQYF
CDR3 DNA: TGTGCCAGCAGTTTGGCTCTTTTCCCCTACGAGCAGTACTTC
J gene: TRBJ2-7
CDR3 length: 14
clone size: -
V gene: TRBV28
D gene: -

CDR3 protein: CASSPTGGNTIYF
CDR3 DNA: TGTGCCAGCAGCCCTACGGGTGGAAACACCATATATTTT
J gene: TRBJ1-3
CDR3 length: 13
clone size: -
V gene: TRBV7-8
D gene: -

CDR3 protein: CASSLKAGDLNYGYTF
CDR3 DNA: TGTGCCAGCAGCTTAAAGGCAGGGGACCTCAACTATGGCTACACCTTC
J gene: TRBJ1-2
CDR3 length: 16
clone size: -
V gene: TRBV11-1
D gene: -

CDR3 protein: CASSINRASSGANVLTF
CDR3 DNA: TGTGCCAGTAGTATAAACAGGGCGAGCTCTGGGGCCAACGTCCTGACTTTC
J gene: TRBJ2-6
CDR3 length: 17
clone size: -
V gene: TRBV19
D gene: -

CDR3 protein: CASSPRTGNTEAFF
CDR3 DNA: TGTGCCAGCAGTCCACGGACAGGGAACACTGAAGCTTTCTTT
J gene: TRBJ1-1
CDR3 length: 14
clone size: -
V gene: TRBV6-5
D gene: TRBD1

CDR3 protein: CASAGRQTETQYF
CDR3 DNA: TGTGCCAGTGCGGGACGGCAGACGGAGACCCAGTACTTC
J gene: TRBJ2-5
CDR3 length: 13
clone size: -
V gene: TRBV19
D gene: -

CDR3 protein: CASGGSLVNTEAFF
CDR3 DNA: TGTGCCAGCGGGGGGTCCCTGGTGAACACTGAAGCTTTCTTT
J gene: TRBJ1-1
CDR3 length: 14
clone size: once
V gene: TRBV7-2
D gene: -

CDR3 protein: CASSRGSSNQPQHF
CDR3 DNA: TGTGCCAGCAGTAGGGGAAGTAGCAATCAGCCCCAGCATTTT
J gene: TRBJ1-5
CDR3 length: 14
clone size: -
V gene: TRBV2
D gene: -

CDR3 protein: CASSLRPSGGPTDTQYF
CDR3 DNA: TGTGCCAGCAGCTTACGGCCTAGCGGGGGGCCCACAGATACGCAGTATTTT
J gene: TRBJ2-3
CDR3 length: 17
clone size: few
V gene: TRBV7-2
D gene: TRBD2

CDR3 protein: CATRPGTGDDGYTF
CDR3 DNA: TGTGCCACCAGGCCCGGGACAGGGGACGATGGCTACACCTTC
J gene: TRBJ1-2
CDR3 length: 14
clone size: -
V gene: TRBV10-3
D gene: TRBD1

CDR3 protein: CASSYTGEAYNSPLHF
CDR3 DNA: TGCGCCAGCAGCTATACAGGAGAGGCTTATAATTCACCCCTCCACTTT
J gene: TRBJ1-6
CDR3 length: 16
clone size: -
V gene: TRBV5-1
D gene: -

CDR3 protein: CASSRGPQDTQYF
CDR3 DNA: TGTGCCAGCAGCCGCGGGCCTCAGGATACGCAGTATTTT
J gene: TRBJ2-3
CDR3 length: 13
clone size: -
V gene: TRBV4-2
D gene: -

CDR3 protein: CSVEEQANYGYTF
CDR3 DNA: TGCAGCGTTGAAGAACAAGCTAACTATGGCTACACCTTC
J gene: TRBJ1-2
CDR3 length: 13
clone size: -
V gene: TRBV29-1
D gene: -

CDR3 protein: CASSPQANYGYTF
CDR3 DNA: TGTGCCAGCAGCCCCCAGGCTAACTATGGCTACACCTTC
J gene: TRBJ1-2
CDR3 length: 13
clone size: -
V gene: TRBV5-6
D gene: -

CDR3 protein: CASSLEFRGAQTGELFF
CDR3 DNA: TGCGCCAGCAGCTTGGAGTTCCGGGGGGCGCAGACCGGGGAGCTGTTTTTT
J gene: TRBJ2-2
CDR3 length: 17
clone size: -
V gene: TRBV5-1
D gene: -

CDR3 protein: CASSEEVAGKTYGYTF
CDR3 DNA: TGTGCCAGCAGTGAAGAAGTTGCAGGGAAGACCTATGGCTACACCTTC
J gene: TRBJ1-2
CDR3 length: 16
clone size: -
V gene: TRBV2
D gene: -

CDR3 protein: CASSPLTGGYTF
CDR3 DNA: TGTGCCAGCAGTCCTCTTACAGGTGGCTACACCTTC
J gene: TRBJ1-2
CDR3 length: 12
clone size: -
V gene: TRBV28
D gene: -

CDR3 protein: CASSSNRGVTEAFF
CDR3 DNA: TGTGCCAGCAGCTCCAACAGGGGGGTCACTGAAGCTTTCTTT
J gene: TRBJ1-1
CDR3 length: 14
clone size: -
V gene: TRBV7-2
D gene: TRBD1

CDR3 protein: CASSLGQGAGVDEQYF
CDR3 DNA: TGCGCCAGCAGCTTGGGACAGGGGGCGGGGGTGGACGAGCAGTACTTC
J gene: TRBJ2-7
CDR3 length: 16
clone size: -
V gene: TRBV5-1
D gene: TRBD1

CDR3 protein: CASSFPGRSIEKLFF
CDR3 DNA: TGTGCCAGCAGCTTCCCCGGGAGGTCGATTGAAAAACTGTTTTTT
J gene: TRBJ1-4
CDR3 length: 15
clone size: -
V gene: TRBV7-2
D gene: -

CDR3 protein: CASSLTGDEQFF
CDR3 DNA: TGTGCCAGCAGCCTGACAGGGGATGAGCAGTTCTTC
J gene: TRBJ2-1
CDR3 length: 12
clone size: once
V gene: TRBV6-6
D gene: TRBD1

CDR3 protein: CASRVTGGATADTEAFF
CDR3 DNA: TGTGCCAGCCGGGTAACGGGGGGCGCAACGGCCGACACTGAAGCTTTCTTT
J gene: TRBJ1-1
CDR3 length: 17
clone size: once
V gene: TRBV2
D gene: -

CDR3 protein: CASSQKIAGTYNEQFF
CDR3 DNA: TGTGCCAGCAGCCAGAAAATAGCGGGGACATACAATGAGCAGTTCTTC
J gene: TRBJ2-1
CDR3 length: 16
clone size: -
V gene: TRBV7-9
D gene: TRBD2

CDR3 protein: CASSDWQQGETQYF
CDR3 DNA: TGTGCCAGCAGCGATTGGCAGCAGGGAGAGACCCAGTACTTC
J gene: TRBJ2-5
CDR3 length: 14
clone size: -
V gene: TRBV11-2
D gene: -

CDR3 protein: CASSSGTGVNTEAFF
CDR3 DNA: TGTGCCAGCAGCTCCGGGACAGGGGTGAACACTGAAGCTTTCTTT
J gene: TRBJ1-1
CDR3 length: 15
clone size: -
V gene: TRBV7-9
D gene: TRBD1

CDR3 protein: CASSDLTGTGVRNSPLHF
CDR3 DNA: TGTGCCAGCAGTGACCTTACTGGGACAGGGGTAAGGAATTCACCCCTCCACTTT
J gene: TRBJ1-6
CDR3 length: 18
clone size: -
V gene: TRBV25-1
D gene: TRBD1

CDR3 protein: CASSQRASGGYNEQFF
CDR3 DNA: TGCGCCAGCAGCCAACGCGCTAGCGGGGGGTACAATGAGCAGTTCTTC
J gene: TRBJ2-1
CDR3 length: 16
clone size: -
V gene: TRBV4-1
D gene: TRBD2